Detailed here is one T cell receptor (beta chain). This clonotype was detected a few times. It has no known antigen specificity. Base-call qualities are not available, and no considerably larger clone is one nucleotide away. V loses 5 bases at its end and J loses 5 bases; junction bases beyond the gene matches: 6. From its cysteine to its phenylalanine, the CDR3 spans 13 amino acids. Only the CDR3 portion is preserved as DNA: 39 bases, with reading frame beginning at the first base. CDR1 SQVTM and CDR2 ANQGSEA were looked up in the germline V gene. The method behind the library was RACE. These reads were obtained on a NextSeq 500. During library preparation, unique molecular identifiers were attached to individual cDNA molecules so that TCRs could be counted quantitatively and reproducibly. From each blood RNA sample, both TCR alpha and TCR beta chains were sequenced. Turning to the authors' computational methods: A median of about 87,000 TCRs per sample was observed, with a range of 23,224 to 690,600. The Decombinator software suite was used to annotate the V, J and CDR3 of the TCR reads. For the PS versus PT1 abundance plots, all samples were subsampled to the same number of TCRs (28,000). Expanded TCRs were defined as absent before sensitization and observed at least eight times at the 2-week time point. The raw public data were reprocessed by TCRdb itself: fastp quality trimming at Q25, MiXCR clonotype calling, in-frame beta chains only. Each record represents a unique CDR3 protein, reported with the most common genes and DNA among its rows. These V and J calls derive from TCRdb rather than the authors' analysis. Within this sample are under 95,000 distinct CDR3 sequences, with about 8% of them counted one time only. 2.5% to 3% of the sample lies in the top ten.

The data belong to a study of human T cells and chemical hapten exposure (dated by TCRdb to the early 2020s). Background for the entire study: For sensitization, 2% DPC in acetone was applied to a roughly 2 cm by roughly 2 cm area of upper inner arm skin. Throughout the study period of around 25 weeks, patients also received therapeutic DPC doses to the scalp every week. Patch tests used Finn chambers with 0.01% DPC on the upper back, scored after 6 days by International Contact Dermatitis Research Group standards. The patient cohort, mostly female, included alopecia areata with under or over 50% scalp involvement, alopecia totalis and alopecia universalis. The libraries were sequenced as a pool, and the TCR yield per sample differed mostly because of small variations in library volumes within the pool. This study followed changes in the peripheral blood TCR repertoire in vivo during primary and secondary sensitization of alopecia patients to the hapten diphenylcyclopropenone (DPC). Blood was sampled from patients pre-sensitization (week 0) and at 2, 6 and about 24 weeks after DPC sensitization. About 30 alopecia patients provided blood for TCR sequencing at one to four time points (pre-sensitization, 2, 6 and 24 weeks). Beyond this particular receptor, the publication reports: Because all patients had alopecia, a presumed autoimmune disease, the immune response of the patients might differ from that of healthy individuals. DPC sensitization did not change the number of TCRs with a frequency above 1 in 1000, and there was no evidence of changes in global repertoire structure. Expanded TCRs formed significantly more large CDR3 similarity clusters than pre-sensitization or healthy control sets, consistent with antigen-driven responses. Repeated subsampling changed both the strength of the expansion versus patch-test correlation and the threshold at which that correlation became significant. Patch test score correlated positively with the number of PT1 expanded TCRs, reaching significance at thresholds 8, 16 and 32 but not at 4.

What the time point label conveys for this sample: pre-sensitization, week 0. This sample's treatment or condition label indicates: therapeutic diphenylcyclopropenone sensitization with weekly scalp DPC. At every patch-test visit, the blood draw took place before the patch test was put on. Patients were eligible if aged 18 to 70, diagnosed with alopecia and judged suitable for DPC therapy, and pregnant patients were excluded. Total RNA was extracted from unfractionated whole blood collected in Tempus Blood RNA tubes. Sequences were derived from whole blood, sampled in connection with sensitization to the hapten diphenylcyclopropenone (DPC). The rearranged segments are TRBV29-1 and TRBJ2-7; 10 bases in the junction line up with TRBD1. The TCR was taken from a man aged 40-49 years with alopecia areata. Some clones in this sample may be carry-over from other donors' samples. The CDR3 region: CSVSGQGVNEQYF. The DNA sequence is given as TGCAGCGTTTCTGGACAGGGGGTAAACGAGCAGTACTTC.